This TCR beta chain was found in a study of neoadjuvant anti-PD-1 for oral cavity cancer. Study information: Patients without progression received a fourth nivolumab dose around day 43, then surgical resection on days 50-56. Study results and limitations: TCR analyses covered only a few patients per response group.

In regard to this clone: The antigen is not known.

PBMC libraries mostly used roughly 480 ng of input genomic DNA, with six replicates per sample. Generated by immunoSEQ multiplex PCR, the TCRdb table keeps only in-frame clones and is missing some. The sample includes 12,000 to 15,000 clones, roughly 67% of them seen just once. Analysis of PBMCs was direct, with no culture step. CDR1 and CDR2 (germline): MNHEY, SVGAGI. There are 13 residues in the CDR3. V lost 0 bases to trimming and J lost 11 bases; unmatched junction nucleotides: 3. The sequenced sample was PBMCs, obtained before nivolumab (anti-PD-1) treatment. The chain joins TRBV6-5 to TRBJ1-4; 7 bases are a match to TRBD1. The sequence derives from a person between 40 and 85 years old with oral cavity squamous cell carcinoma. Here the CDR3 reads CASSYSTGWKLFF. For the CDR3, the DNA is TGTGCCAGCAGTTACTCGACAGGGTGGAAACTGTTTTTT.